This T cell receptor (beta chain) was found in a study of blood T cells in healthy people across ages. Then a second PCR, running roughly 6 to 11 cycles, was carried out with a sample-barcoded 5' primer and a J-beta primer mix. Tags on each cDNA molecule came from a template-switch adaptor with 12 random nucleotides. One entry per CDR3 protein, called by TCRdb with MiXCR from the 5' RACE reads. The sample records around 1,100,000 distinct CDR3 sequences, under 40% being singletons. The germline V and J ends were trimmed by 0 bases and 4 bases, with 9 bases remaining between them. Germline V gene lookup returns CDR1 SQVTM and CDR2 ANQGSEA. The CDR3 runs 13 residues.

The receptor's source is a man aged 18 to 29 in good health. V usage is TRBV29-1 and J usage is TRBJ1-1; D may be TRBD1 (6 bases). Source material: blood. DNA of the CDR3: TGCAGCGTTGAAGAGGGGGGCGGCACTGAAGCTTTCTTT. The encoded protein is CSVEEGGGTEAFF.